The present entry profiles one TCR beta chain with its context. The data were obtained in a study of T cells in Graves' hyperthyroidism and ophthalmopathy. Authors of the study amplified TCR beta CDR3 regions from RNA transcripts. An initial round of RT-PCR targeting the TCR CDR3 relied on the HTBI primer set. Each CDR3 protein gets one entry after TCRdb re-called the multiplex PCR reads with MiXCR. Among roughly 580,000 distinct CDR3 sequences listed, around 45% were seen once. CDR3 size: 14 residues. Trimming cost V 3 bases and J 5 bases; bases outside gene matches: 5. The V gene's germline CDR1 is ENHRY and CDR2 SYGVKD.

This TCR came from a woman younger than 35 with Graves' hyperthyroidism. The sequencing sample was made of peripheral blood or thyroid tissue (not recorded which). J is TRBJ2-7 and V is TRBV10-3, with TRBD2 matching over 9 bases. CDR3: CAISDYSGRNEQYF. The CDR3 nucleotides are TGTGCCATCAGTGACTATAGCGGGAGAAACGAGCAGTACTTC.